This T cell receptor beta chain originates from a study of T-cell reconstitution after alpha-beta-depleted transplantation in children. Study-wide results and caveats: After one year, T-cell counts and TCRbeta diversity mostly came from new T cells. Some patients' high day-60 TCRbeta diversity was attributed to recipient cells surviving conditioning.

For TCRbeta, the library was prepared with unique molecular identifiers. TCRdb redid the calling of the PCR reads with MiXCR, one entry per CDR3 protein. In the table there are around 600,000 distinct CDR3 sequences, roughly 23% of which are singletons. The sample holds a few counts of this clonotype. Its antigen is not known. V was pared by 4 bases and J by 2 bases, with 15 bases between. Germline V lookup: CDR1 DFQATT, CDR2 SNEGSKA (reference sequence). The CDR3 sequence is 15 residues long. The sequence came from a boy in the first two years of life who had a stem cell transplant for acute myeloid leukemia, so the T cells may come from the graft donor. This rearrangement joins TRBV20-1 to TRBJ2-1, with D possibly being TRBD1 (6 bases). The specimen comprised PBMCs, mostly from graft donor cells, sampled 360 days after TCRalphabeta/CD19-depleted stem cell transplant. The CDR3 protein is CSAIHPQGTYNEQFF. In nucleotides, the CDR3 is TGCAGTGCTATCCACCCCCAGGGGACCTACAATGAGCAGTTCTTC.